This TCR beta chain was identified in a study of blood T cells in healthy people across ages. General study findings and limits: Diversity of TCR beta correlated strongly with naive T cell percentage.

V lost 5 bases to trimming and J lost 3 bases, with 17 bases between them. The CDR3 extends over 16 amino acids. Germline-derived CDR1 and CDR2 are MGHRA and YSYEKL. The authors extracted at least 6 micrograms of total RNA per sample. This clonotype showed up many times. Antigen specificity is unknown. A second roughly 6 to 12 cycle PCR used barcoded and J-beta primers. TCRdb redid the calling of the 5' RACE reads with MiXCR, one entry per CDR3 protein. Seen here are approximately 810,000 distinct CDR3 sequences, about 30% observed once, and the top ten hold 17%. The specimen was blood. This TCR was sampled from a woman aged 80 or over in good health. The rearrangement links TRBV4-1 to TRBJ2-4; tentative D call: TRBD2 (5 bases). The chain's CDR3 is CASSSLTRRDKNIQYF. In DNA form, the CDR3 reads TGCGCCAGCAGCTCCCTTACTAGAAGGGACAAAAACATTCAGTACTTC.